These T cell receptor beta chains were read from a single sample in a study of lymphopenia after photon versus proton radiotherapy. Assay: immunoSEQ multiplex PCR; the TCRdb copy retains only in-frame clones and omits some. Of approximately 47,000 clones in the sample, roughly 87% were seen once. Sequencing used peripheral blood, obtained from a patient treated with photon-based radiotherapy. These receptor sequences come from a man in his forties with gastric cancer. Each CDR3 is given with its conserved first and last residue. The order of the fields is clone size, V gene, J gene, CDR3 length, D gene, CDR3 protein, CDR3 DNA. The D gene is left open where the match is weak. Not every row has a clone size; where given, it reads once, few, many or a size class.

NA	TRBV10-3	TRBJ2-5	15	NA	CAISESRAGGETQYF	TGTGCCATCAGTGAGTCCCGGGCAGGTGGAGAGACCCAGTACTTC
NA	TRBV5-1	TRBJ2-7	18	TRBD2	CASSLGHPIAGVAYEQYF	TGCGCCAGCAGCTTGGGTCACCCAATAGCGGGGGTGGCCTACGAGCAGTACTTC
NA	TRBV7-2	TRBJ2-2	14	NA	CASRQMENTGELFF	TGTGCCAGCCGACAGATGGAGAACACCGGGGAGCTGTTTTTT
once	TRBV19	TRBJ2-5	15	NA	CASSPGWSRSETQYF	TGTGCCAGTAGTCCCGGGTGGTCCCGGAGTGAGACCCAGTACTTC
NA	TRBV14	TRBJ1-6	15	NA	CASSQDRTGHSPLHF	TGTGCCAGCAGCCAAGATCGGACTGGGCATTCACCCCTCCACTTT
NA	TRBV11-2	TRBJ1-1	14	TRBD1	CASSLPRGQAEAFF	TGTGCCAGCAGCTTACCCAGGGGGCAAGCGGAAGCTTTCTTT
NA	TRBV9	TRBJ2-5	15	NA	CASSVAPYDSETQYF	TGTGCCAGCAGCGTAGCGCCCTACGATTCAGAGACCCAGTACTTC
NA	TRBV18	TRBJ2-5	14	NA	CASSPPTRSETQYF	TGTGCCAGCTCACCGCCGACTAGATCGGAGACCCAGTACTTC
NA	TRBV2	TRBJ1-1	13	NA	CASSADTNTEAFF	TGTGCCAGCAGTGCGGACACGAACACTGAAGCTTTCTTT
NA	TRBV5-6	TRBJ1-3	16	NA	CASSLAAGRSGNTIYF	TGTGCCAGCAGCTTGGCCGCAGGTCGCTCTGGAAACACCATATATTTT
NA	TRBV5-6	TRBJ2-3	14	TRBD2	CASAGGLATDTQYF	TGTGCCAGCGCGGGCGGACTAGCGACAGATACGCAGTATTTT
NA	TRBV5-1	TRBJ2-3	17	NA	CASSPGTVTSSTDTQYF	TGCGCCAGCAGCCCCGGGACGGTTACATCTAGCACAGATACGCAGTATTTT
once	TRBV2	TRBJ2-7	14	TRBD1	CASNEDRGQGEQYF	TGTGCCAGCAACGAGGACAGGGGGCAGGGCGAGCAGTACTTC
NA	TRBV7-9	TRBJ1-1	13	NA	CASSFGPNTEAFF	TGTGCCAGCAGCTTTGGGCCCAACACTGAAGCTTTCTTT
NA	TRBV4-2	TRBJ1-6	16	TRBD1	CASSQPRQGWNSPLHF	TGTGCCAGCAGCCAACCGCGACAGGGCTGGAATTCACCCCTCCACTTT
NA	TRBV6-6	TRBJ2-5	11	NA	CASSPAETQYF	TGTGCCAGCAGTCCCGCGGAGACCCAGTACTTC
NA	TRBV30	TRBJ1-5	17	NA	CAWSVPTFLREGQPQHF	TGTGCCTGGAGTGTTCCGACGTTCCTCAGGGAAGGCCAGCCCCAGCATTTT
NA	TRBV19	TRBJ1-1	14	NA	CASSEQGWDTEAFF	TGTGCCAGTAGTGAACAGGGTTGGGACACTGAAGCTTTCTTT
NA	TRBV5-1	TRBJ1-1	11	NA	CASSLGPEAFF	TGCGCCAGCAGCTTGGGGCCAGAAGCTTTCTTT
few	TRBV14	TRBJ1-2	16	TRBD1	CASSQGGAGGEYGYTF	TGTGCCAGCAGCCAAGGCGGTGCAGGGGGAGAGTATGGCTACACCTTC
NA	TRBV4-1	TRBJ1-6	17	TRBD1	CASSQDRGTGVLSPLHF	TGCGCCAGCAGCCAAGATCGGGGGACAGGGGTCCTGTCACCCCTCCACTTT
once	TRBV7-2	TRBJ1-2	14	TRBD1	CASSARDRGLGYTF	TGTGCCAGCAGCGCCCGGGACAGGGGGCTTGGCTACACCTTC
NA	TRBV19	TRBJ2-1	17	TRBD1	CASSRDRGQIGYNEQFF	TGTGCCAGTAGCCGGGACAGGGGGCAAATAGGCTACAATGAGCAGTTCTTC
NA	TRBV5-1	TRBJ1-5	14	NA	CASSFTGVDQPQHF	TGCGCCAGCAGCTTCACGGGGGTGGATCAGCCCCAGCATTTT
NA	TRBV6-6	TRBJ2-7	15	TRBD2	CASSSIAGGSYEQYF	TGTGCCAGCAGCTCTATAGCGGGGGGTTCCTACGAGCAGTACTTC
NA	TRBV7-9	TRBJ2-7	12	NA	CASSLGAYEQYF	TGTGCCAGCAGCTTAGGGGCCTACGAGCAGTACTTC
NA	TRBV11-2	TRBJ1-2	16	TRBD1	CASSLVGPAGGDGYTF	TGTGCCAGCAGCTTAGTCGGGCCGGCAGGGGGAGATGGCTACACCTTC
NA	TRBV5-1	TRBJ1-4	13	TRBD1	CASSLNRGEKLFF	TGCGCCAGCAGCTTAAACAGGGGAGAAAAACTGTTTTTT
NA	TRBV2	TRBJ2-7	13	TRBD1	CASSGTGIYEQYF	TGTGCCAGCAGTGGGACAGGGATCTACGAGCAGTACTTC
NA	TRBV5-1	TRBJ2-4	14	TRBD1	CASSGTGLGNIQYF	TGCGCCAGCAGCGGGACAGGGCTCGGAAACATTCAGTACTTC
NA	TRBV27	TRBJ2-2	13	NA	CASSSVLSGELFF	TGTGCCAGCAGTTCTGTTCTCTCCGGGGAGCTGTTTTTT
few	TRBV5-1	TRBJ1-6	17	TRBD1	CASSFSLGQGGNSPLHF	TGCGCCAGCAGCTTCAGCCTGGGACAGGGAGGGAATTCACCCCTCCACTTT
NA	TRBV6-1	TRBJ1-3	16	NA	CASSEGTGHSGNTIYF	TGTGCCAGCAGTGAGGGTACAGGGCACTCTGGAAACACCATATATTTT
NA	TRBV30	TRBJ2-7	11	NA	CAWSVGGDIYF	TGTGCCTGGAGTGTAGGGGGGGATATCTACTTC
NA	TRBV11-2	TRBJ1-4	15	NA	CASSPEWQINEKLFF	TGTGCCAGCAGCCCAGAATGGCAGATTAATGAAAAACTGTTTTTT
NA	TRBV6-6	TRBJ1-1	13	NA	CASLYGGNTEAFF	TGTGCCAGCCTATATGGGGGGAACACTGAAGCTTTCTTT
NA	TRBV5-1	TRBJ2-1	16	TRBD2	CASSLAISGGYNEQFF	TGCGCCAGCAGCTTGGCCATTAGCGGGGGCTACAATGAGCAGTTCTTC
once	TRBV5-4	TRBJ2-7	16	TRBD1	CASSDSGTGLSYEQYF	TGTGCCAGCAGCGACTCCGGGACAGGGCTCTCCTACGAGCAGTACTTC
NA	TRBV27	TRBJ1-1	13	NA	CASSFGLNTEAFF	TGTGCCAGCAGTTTTGGGCTGAACACTGAAGCTTTCTTT